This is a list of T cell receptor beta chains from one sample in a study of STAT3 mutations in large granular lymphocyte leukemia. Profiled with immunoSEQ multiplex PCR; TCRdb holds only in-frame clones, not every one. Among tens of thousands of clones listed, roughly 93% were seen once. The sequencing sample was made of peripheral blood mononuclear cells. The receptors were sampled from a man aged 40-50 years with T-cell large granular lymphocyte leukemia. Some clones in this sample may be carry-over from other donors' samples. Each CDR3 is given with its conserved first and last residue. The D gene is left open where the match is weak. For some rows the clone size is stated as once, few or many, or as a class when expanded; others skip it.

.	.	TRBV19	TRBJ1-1	CASSIDWLNTEAFF	TGTGCCAGTAGTATAGATTGGCTGAACACTGAAGCTTTCTTT
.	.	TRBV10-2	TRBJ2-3	CASSGTVDTDTQYF	TGCGCCAGCAGTGGGACAGTAGATACAGATACGCAGTATTTT
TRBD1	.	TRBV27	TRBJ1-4	CASTLPGGEGEKLFF	TGTGCCAGCACCCTACCAGGGGGCGAGGGGGAAAAACTGTTTTTT
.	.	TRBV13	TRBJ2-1	CASSFQGTYNEQFF	TGTGCCAGCAGCTTTCAGGGCACCTACAATGAGCAGTTCTTC
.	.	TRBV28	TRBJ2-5	CASGVGGETQYF	TGTGCCAGCGGGGTAGGAGGAGAGACCCAGTACTTC
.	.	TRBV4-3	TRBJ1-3	CASSQVPGNTIYF	TGCGCCAGCAGCCAAGTACCTGGAAACACCATATATTTT
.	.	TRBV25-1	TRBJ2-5	CASSERRGYRVETQYF	TGTGCCAGCAGTGAACGAAGGGGATATCGAGTAGAGACCCAGTACTTC
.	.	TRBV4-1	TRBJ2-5	CASSQEGPQETQYF	TGCGCCAGCAGCCAAGAGGGGCCCCAAGAGACCCAGTACTTC
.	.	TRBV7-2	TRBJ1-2	CASSLIEGSLYGYTF	TGTGCCAGCAGCTTAATCGAGGGGAGTCTATATGGCTACACCTTC
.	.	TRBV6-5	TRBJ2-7	CASRARGLMGYEQYF	TGTGCCAGCAGGGCCCGGGGCCTAATGGGCTACGAGCAGTACTTC
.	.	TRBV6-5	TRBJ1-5	CASSQGAVHNQPQHF	TGTGCCAGCAGCCAAGGGGCGGTACACAATCAGCCCCAGCATTTT
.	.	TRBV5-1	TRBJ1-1	CASSGRTATNTEAFF	TGCGCCAGCAGCGGCCGGACAGCGACTAACACTGAAGCTTTCTTT
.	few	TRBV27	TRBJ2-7	CASSLQRGSAYEQYF	TGTGCCAGCAGCCTTCAACGGGGCAGTGCCTACGAGCAGTACTTC
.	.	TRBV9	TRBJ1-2	CASSVSDGGDYGYTF	TGTGCCAGCAGCGTATCCGACGGAGGCGACTATGGCTACACCTTC
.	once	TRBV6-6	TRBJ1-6	CASSPQGNSPLHF	TGTGCCAGCAGCCCACAGGGAAATTCACCCCTCCACTTT
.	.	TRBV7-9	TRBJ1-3	CASSSGTSGNTIYF	TGTGCCAGCAGCTCGGGGACCTCTGGAAACACCATATATTTT
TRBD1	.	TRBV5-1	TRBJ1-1	CASSYQGAARNVEAFF	TGCGCCAGCAGCTACCAGGGGGCCGCCCGAAACGTTGAAGCTTTCTTT
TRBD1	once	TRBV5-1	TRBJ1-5	CASSLAQGERPQHF	TGCGCCAGCAGCTTGGCACAGGGGGAGCGGCCCCAGCATTTT
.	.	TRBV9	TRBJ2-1	CASSVGADEQFF	TGTGCCAGCAGCGTAGGGGCGGATGAGCAGTTCTTC
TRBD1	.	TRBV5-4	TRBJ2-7	CASSPDRGYEQYF	TGTGCCAGCAGTCCGGACAGGGGCTACGAGCAGTACTTC
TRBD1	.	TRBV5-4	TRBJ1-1	CASSLRAGQGNTEAFF	TGTGCCAGCAGCTTGCGGGCGGGACAGGGGAACACTGAAGCTTTCTTT
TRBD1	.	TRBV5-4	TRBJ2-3	CASSWGQGFGTDTQYF	TGTGCCAGCAGCTGGGGACAGGGGTTCGGAACAGATACGCAGTATTTT
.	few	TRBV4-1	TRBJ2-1	CASSQGQGTGEQFF	TGCGCCAGCAGCCAAGGTCAGGGGACGGGTGAGCAGTTCTTC
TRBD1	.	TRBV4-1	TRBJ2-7	CASSLPGQGSYEQYF	TGCGCCAGCAGCCTCCCGGGACAGGGCTCCTACGAGCAGTACTTC
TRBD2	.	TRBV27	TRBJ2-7	CASSLRSGSSYEQYF	TGTGCCAGCAGTTTACGTAGCGGGAGCTCCTACGAGCAGTACTTC
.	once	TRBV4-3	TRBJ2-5	CASSQEERTGETQYF	TGCGCCAGCAGCCAAGAAGAGAGGACGGGGGAGACCCAGTACTTC
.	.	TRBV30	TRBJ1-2	CAWKDYGYTF	TGTGCCTGGAAGGACTATGGCTACACCTTC
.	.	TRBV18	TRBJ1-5	CASSRLRDQPQHF	TGTGCCAGCTCACGCCTAAGGGATCAGCCCCAGCATTTT
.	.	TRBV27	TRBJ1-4	CASSFATNEKLFF	TGTGCCAGCAGTTTCGCAACTAATGAAAAACTGTTTTTT
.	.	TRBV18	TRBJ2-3	CASSSTDTQYF	TGTGCCAGCTCAAGCACAGATACGCAGTATTTT
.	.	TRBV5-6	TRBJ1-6	CASSGPQGGSYNSPLHF	TGTGCCAGCAGCGGACCACAGGGAGGCTCCTATAATTCACCCCTCCACTTT
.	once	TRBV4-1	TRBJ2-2	CASRSQGNTGELFF	TGCGCCAGCAGGAGTCAGGGGAACACCGGGGAGCTGTTTTTT
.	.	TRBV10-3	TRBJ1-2	CAISVDSPYGYTF	TGTGCCATCAGTGTAGACAGCCCTTATGGCTACACCTTC
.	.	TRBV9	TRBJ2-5	CASSVEWEETQYF	TGTGCCAGCAGCGTAGAGTGGGAAGAGACCCAGTACTTC
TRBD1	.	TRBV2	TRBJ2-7	CASRGTGVYEQYF	TGTGCCAGCAGGGGTACAGGGGTCTACGAGCAGTACTTC